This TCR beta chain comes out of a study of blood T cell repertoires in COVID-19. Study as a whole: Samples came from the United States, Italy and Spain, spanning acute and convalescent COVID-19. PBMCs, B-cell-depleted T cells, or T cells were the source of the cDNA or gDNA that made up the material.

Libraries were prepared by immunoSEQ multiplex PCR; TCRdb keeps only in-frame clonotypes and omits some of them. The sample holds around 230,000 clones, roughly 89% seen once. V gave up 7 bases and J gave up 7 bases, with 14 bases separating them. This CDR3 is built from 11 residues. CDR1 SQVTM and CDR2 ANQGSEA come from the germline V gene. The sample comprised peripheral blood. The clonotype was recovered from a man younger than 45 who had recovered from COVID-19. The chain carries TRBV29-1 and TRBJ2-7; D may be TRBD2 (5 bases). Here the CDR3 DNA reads TGCAGCGCCGCGGGCCCTTGGGAGCAGTACTTC. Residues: CSAAGPWEQYF.